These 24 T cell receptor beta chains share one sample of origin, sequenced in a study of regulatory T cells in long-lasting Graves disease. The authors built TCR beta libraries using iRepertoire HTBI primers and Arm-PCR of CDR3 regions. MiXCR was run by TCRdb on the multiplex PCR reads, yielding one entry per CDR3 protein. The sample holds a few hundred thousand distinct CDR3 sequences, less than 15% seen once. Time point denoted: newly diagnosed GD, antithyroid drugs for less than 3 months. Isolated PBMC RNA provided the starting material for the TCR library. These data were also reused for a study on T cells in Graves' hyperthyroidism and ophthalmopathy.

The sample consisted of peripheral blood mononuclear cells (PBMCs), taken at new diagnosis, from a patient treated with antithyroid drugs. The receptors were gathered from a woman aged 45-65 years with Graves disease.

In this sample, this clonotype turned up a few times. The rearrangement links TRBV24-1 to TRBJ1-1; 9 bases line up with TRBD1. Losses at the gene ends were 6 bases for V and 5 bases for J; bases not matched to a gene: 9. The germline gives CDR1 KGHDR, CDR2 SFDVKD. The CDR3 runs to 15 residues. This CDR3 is CATSLSGTGITEAFF. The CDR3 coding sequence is TGTGCCACCAGTCTCTCCGGGACAGGGATTACTGAAGCTTTCTTT.

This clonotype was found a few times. CDR3 amino acids: CASGASGEGNEKLFF. The CDR3 DNA follows: TGTGCCAGCGGAGCGTCCGGGGAGGGTAATGAAAAACTGTTTTTT. The gene calls are TRBV12-3 or TRBV12-4 and TRBJ1-4; the D is unclear. V was cut by 8 bases and J by 4 bases, with 17 bases left in between. The CDR3 length is 15 residues.

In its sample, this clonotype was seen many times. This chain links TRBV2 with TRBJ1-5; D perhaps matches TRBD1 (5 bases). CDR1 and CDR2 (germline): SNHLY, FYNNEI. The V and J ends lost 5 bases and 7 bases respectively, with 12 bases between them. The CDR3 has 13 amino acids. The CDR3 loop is CASSLRVGQPQHF. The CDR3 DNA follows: TGTGCCAGCAGTCTCAGGGTTGGCCAGCCCCAGCATTTT.

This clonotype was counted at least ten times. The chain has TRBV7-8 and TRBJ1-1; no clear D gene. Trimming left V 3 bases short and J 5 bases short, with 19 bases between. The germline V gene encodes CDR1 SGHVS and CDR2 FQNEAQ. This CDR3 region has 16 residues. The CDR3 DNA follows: TGTGCCAGCAGCTTTAACTTGCGATTGAGTATGACTGAAGCTTTCTTT. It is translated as CASSFNLRLSMTEAFF.

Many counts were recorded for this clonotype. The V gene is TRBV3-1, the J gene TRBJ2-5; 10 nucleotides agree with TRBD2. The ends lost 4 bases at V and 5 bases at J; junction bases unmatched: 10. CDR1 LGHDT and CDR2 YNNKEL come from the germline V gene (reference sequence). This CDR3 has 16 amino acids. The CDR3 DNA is TGTGCCAGCAGCCGACGACCGGGACTAGCGTTTGAGACCCAGTACTTC. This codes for CASSRRPGLAFETQYF.

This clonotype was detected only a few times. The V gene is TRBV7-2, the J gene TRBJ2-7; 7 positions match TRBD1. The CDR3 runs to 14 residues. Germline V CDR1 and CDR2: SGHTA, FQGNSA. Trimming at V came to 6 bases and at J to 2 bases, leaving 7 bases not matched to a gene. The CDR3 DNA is TGTGCCAGCAGACGACAGGGTTTCCCCTACGAGCAGTACTTC. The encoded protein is CASRRQGFPYEQYF. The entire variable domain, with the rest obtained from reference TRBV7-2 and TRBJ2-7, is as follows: GAGVSQSPSNKVTEKGKDVELRCDPISGHTALYWYRQSLGQGLEFLIYFQGNSAPDKSGLPSDRFSAERTGGSVSTLTIQRTQQEDSAVYLCASRRQGFPYEQYFGPGTRLTVT.

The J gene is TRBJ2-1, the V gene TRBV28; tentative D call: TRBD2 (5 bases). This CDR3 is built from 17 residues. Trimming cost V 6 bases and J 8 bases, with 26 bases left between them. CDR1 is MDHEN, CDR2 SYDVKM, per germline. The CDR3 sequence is CASRPRHGLTFGDEQFF. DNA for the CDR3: TGTGCCAGCAGGCCCCGACACGGACTTACCTTCGGGGATGAGCAGTTCTTC.

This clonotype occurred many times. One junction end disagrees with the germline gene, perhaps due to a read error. CDR3 in amino acids: CASSLGGTSGGSNF. Written as DNA, the CDR3 is TGTGCCAGCAGTTTAGGCGGGACTAGCGGGGGCTCGAACTTC. The rearrangement joins TRBV12-3 or TRBV12-4 to TRBJ2-5; 14 bases are shared with TRBD2. CDR3 length equals 14 residues.

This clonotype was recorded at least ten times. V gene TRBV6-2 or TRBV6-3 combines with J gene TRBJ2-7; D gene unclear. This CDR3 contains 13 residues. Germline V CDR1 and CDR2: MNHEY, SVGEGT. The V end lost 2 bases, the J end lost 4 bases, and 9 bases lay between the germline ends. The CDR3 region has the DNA TGTGCCAGCAGTTACGCAAGAAATTACGAGCAGTACTTC. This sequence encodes CASSYARNYEQYF.

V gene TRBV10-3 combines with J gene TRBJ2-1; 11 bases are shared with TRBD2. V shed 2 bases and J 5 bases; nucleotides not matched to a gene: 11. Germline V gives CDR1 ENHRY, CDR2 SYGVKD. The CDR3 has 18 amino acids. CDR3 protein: CAISEGGTSGRGHNEQFF. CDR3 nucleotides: TGTGCCATCAGTGAGGGAGGGACTAGCGGCCGGGGGCACAATGAGCAGTTCTTC.

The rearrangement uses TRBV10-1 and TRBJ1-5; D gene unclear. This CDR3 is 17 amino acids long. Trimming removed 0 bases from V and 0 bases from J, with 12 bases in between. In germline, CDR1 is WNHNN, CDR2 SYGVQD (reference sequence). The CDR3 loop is CASSESLQLYSNQPQHF. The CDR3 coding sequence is TGCGCCAGCAGTGAGTCGTTACAACTGTATAGCAATCAGCCCCAGCATTTT.

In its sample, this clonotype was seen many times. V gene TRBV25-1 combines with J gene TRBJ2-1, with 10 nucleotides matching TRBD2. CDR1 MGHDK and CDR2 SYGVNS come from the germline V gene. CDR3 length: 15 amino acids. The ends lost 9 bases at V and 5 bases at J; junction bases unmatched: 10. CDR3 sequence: CASAPTGLADNEQFF. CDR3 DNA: TGTGCCAGTGCCCCGACTGGACTAGCGGACAATGAGCAGTTCTTC.

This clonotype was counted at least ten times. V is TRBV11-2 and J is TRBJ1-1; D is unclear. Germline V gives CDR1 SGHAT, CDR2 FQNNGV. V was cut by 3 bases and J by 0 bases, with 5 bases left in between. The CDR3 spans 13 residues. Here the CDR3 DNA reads TGTGCCAGCAGCTTGTGGGTGAACACTGAAGCTTTCTTT. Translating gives CASSLWVNTEAFF.

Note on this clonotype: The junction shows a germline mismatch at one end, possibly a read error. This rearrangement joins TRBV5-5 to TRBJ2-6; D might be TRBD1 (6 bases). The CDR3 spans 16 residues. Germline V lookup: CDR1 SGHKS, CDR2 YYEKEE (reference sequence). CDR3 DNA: TGTGCCAGCAGCCAATCTGGGGGCACTGGGGTCAACGTCCTGACTTTC. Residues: CASSQSGGTGVNVLTF.

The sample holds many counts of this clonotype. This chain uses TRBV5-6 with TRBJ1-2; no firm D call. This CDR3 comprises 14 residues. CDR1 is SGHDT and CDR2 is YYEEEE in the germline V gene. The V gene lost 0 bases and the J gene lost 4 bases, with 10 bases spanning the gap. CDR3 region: CASSLAAQTYGYTF. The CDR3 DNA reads TGTGCCAGCAGCTTGGCCGCACAGACCTATGGCTACACCTTC.

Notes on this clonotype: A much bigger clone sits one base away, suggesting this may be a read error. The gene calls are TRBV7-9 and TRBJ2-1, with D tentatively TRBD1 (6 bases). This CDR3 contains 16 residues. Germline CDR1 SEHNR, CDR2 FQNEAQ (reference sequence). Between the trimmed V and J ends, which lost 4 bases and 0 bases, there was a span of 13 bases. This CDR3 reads CASSSTDRSSYNEQFF. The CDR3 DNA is TGTGCCAGCAGCTCCACCGACAGGAGCTCCTACAATGAGCAGTTCTTC.

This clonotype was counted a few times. The CDR3 coding sequence is TGTGCCAGCAGCACTACCGGGACTACCTCCTACAATGAGCAGTTCTTC. Amino acids: CASSTTGTTSYNEQFF. The rearrangement joins TRBV7-9 to TRBJ2-1; 7 bases match TRBD2. This CDR3 comprises 16 residues. V lost 5 bases and J lost 0; bases outside the gene matches: 7. Germline assignment: CDR1 SEHNR and CDR2 FQNEAQ (reference sequence).

The CDR3 DNA follows: TGTGCCATCAGTGTGACAGGGGTGGTCACCGGGGAGCTGTTTTTT. As protein: CAISVTGVVTGELFF. This chain uses TRBV10-3 with TRBJ2-2; 8 bases fit TRBD1. The CDR3 is made up of 15 amino acids. Germline CDR1 ENHRY, CDR2 SYGVKD. Losses at the gene ends were 4 bases for V and 4 bases for J; bases not matched to a gene: 5.

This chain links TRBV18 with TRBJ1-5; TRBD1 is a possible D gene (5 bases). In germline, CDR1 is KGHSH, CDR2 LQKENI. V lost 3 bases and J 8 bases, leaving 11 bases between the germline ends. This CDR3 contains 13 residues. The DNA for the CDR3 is TGTGCCAGCTCACCTCTCAGGGATGAGCCCCAGCATTTT. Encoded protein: CASSPLRDEPQHF.

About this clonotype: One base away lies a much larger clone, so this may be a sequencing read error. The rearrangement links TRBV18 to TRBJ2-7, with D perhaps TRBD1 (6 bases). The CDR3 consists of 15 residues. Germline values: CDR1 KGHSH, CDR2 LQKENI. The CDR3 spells CVSSRPRGQSYEQYF. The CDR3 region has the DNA TGTGTCAGCTCACGCCCCCGGGGACAAAGCTACGAGCAGTACTTC.

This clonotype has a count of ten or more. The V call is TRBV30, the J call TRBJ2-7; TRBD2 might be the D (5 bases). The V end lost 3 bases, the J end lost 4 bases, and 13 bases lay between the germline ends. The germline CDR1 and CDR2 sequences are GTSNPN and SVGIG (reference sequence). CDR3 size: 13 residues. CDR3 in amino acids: CAWSELGSYEQYF. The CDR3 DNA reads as TGTGCCTGGAGCGAACTAGGATCATACGAGCAGTACTTC. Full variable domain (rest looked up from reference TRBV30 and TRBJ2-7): SQTIHQWPATLVQPVGSPLSLECTVEGTSNPNLYWYRQAAGRGLQLLFYSVGIGQISSEVPQNLSASRPQDRQFILSSKKLLLSDSGFYLCAWSELGSYEQYFGPGTRLTVT.

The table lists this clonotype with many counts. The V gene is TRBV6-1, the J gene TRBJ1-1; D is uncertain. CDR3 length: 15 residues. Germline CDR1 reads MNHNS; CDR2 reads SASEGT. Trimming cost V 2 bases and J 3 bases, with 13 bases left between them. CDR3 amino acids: CASSEIGSLHTEAFF. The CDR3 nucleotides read TGTGCCAGCAGTGAAATAGGCAGCTTACACACTGAAGCTTTCTTT.

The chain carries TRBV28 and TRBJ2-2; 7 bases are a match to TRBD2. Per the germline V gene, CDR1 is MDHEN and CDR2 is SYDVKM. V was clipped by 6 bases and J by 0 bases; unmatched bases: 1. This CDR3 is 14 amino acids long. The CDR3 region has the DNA TGTGCCAGCAGGGCGGGAGCGAACACCGGGGAGCTGTTTTTT. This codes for CASRAGANTGELFF. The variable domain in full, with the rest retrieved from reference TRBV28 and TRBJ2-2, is DVKVTQSSRYLVKRTGEKVFLECVQDMDHENMFWYRQDPGLGLRLIYFSYDVKMKEKGDIPEGYSVSREKKERFSLILESASTNQTSMYLCASRAGANTGELFFGEGSRLTVL.

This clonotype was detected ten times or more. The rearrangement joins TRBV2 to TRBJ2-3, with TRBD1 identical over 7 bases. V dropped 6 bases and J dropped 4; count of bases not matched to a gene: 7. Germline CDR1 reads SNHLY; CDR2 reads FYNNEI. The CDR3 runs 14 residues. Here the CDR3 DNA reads TGTGCCAGCAGAAACAGGGGTAAACCAGATACGCAGTATTTT. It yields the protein CASRNRGKPDTQYF.